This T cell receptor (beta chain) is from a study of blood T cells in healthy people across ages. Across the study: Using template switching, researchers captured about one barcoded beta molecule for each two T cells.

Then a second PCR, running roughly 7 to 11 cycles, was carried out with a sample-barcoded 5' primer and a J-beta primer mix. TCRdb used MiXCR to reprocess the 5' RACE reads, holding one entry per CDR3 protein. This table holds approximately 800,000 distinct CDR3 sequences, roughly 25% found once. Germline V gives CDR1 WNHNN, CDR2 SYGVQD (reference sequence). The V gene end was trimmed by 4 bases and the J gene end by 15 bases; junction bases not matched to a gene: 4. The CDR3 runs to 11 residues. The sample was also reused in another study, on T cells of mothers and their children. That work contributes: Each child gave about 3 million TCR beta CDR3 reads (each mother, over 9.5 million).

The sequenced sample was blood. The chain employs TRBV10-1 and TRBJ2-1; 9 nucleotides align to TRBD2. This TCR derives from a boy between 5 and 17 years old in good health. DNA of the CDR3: TGCGCCAGCAGTGGCGGGGGGGACCTGTTCTTC. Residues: CASSGGGDLFF.